The 9 T cell receptor beta chains given below trace back to one sample, sequenced in a study of T-cell memory formation after mild COVID-19 (dated by TCRdb to about 2021). Receptor amplification or capture employed 5' RACE. Sequencing relied on an Illumina NovaSeq 6000. Starting from the raw public reads, TCRdb applied fastp trimming at Q25, assembled clones with MiXCR and retained in-frame beta chains. Every distinct CDR3 protein forms one entry, paired with its most common genes and DNA. Counted in this sample were more than 450,000 distinct CDR3 sequences; roughly 18% of them appeared once. The ten largest clones capture around 12% of the sample. The specimen was PBMCs or a T cell subset sorted from them (not recorded which). The source of these receptors is an adult woman who had mild COVID-19 (a few samples of this study predate the infection). The sample titles of this study are shuffled in the database, so cell type and time point are left out; the donor was told from shared clones.

This clonotype was observed a handful of times. The chain joins TRBV5-6 to TRBJ1-5, with D uncertain. Germline CDR1 and CDR2: SGHDT and YYEEEE. CDR3 length: 15 amino acids. Trimming cost V 0 bases and J 5 bases, with 12 bases left between them. CDR3: CASSLGRALHQPQHF. CDR3 DNA: TGTGCCAGCAGCTTGGGACGGGCCCTACATCAGCCCCAGCATTTT.

V and J are TRBV4-3 and TRBJ2-1, with a possible D match to TRBD2 (5 bases). Trimming pared 0 bases from V and 0 bases from J, leaving 15 bases between. Germline V gene data show CDR1 as LGHNA and CDR2 as YSLEER. The CDR3 is made up of 18 amino acids. CDR3 protein: CASSQDSLAGFSYNEQFF. The CDR3 bases are TGCGCCAGCAGCCAAGATTCCCTGGCGGGCTTCTCCTACAATGAGCAGTTCTTC.

The table lists this clonotype with many counts. The chain couples TRBV5-5 to TRBJ2-4; the D is unclear. Trimming cost V 4 bases and J 0 bases, with 8 bases left between them. In germline, CDR1 is SGHKS, CDR2 YYEKEE (reference sequence). The CDR3 is 14 amino acids. The CDR3: CASSPRVAKNIQYF. In DNA form, the CDR3 reads TGTGCCAGCAGCCCAAGGGTAGCCAAAAACATTCAGTACTTC.

The chain carries TRBV19 and TRBJ2-1; D unclear. The CDR3 runs to 14 residues. CDR1 is LNHDA and CDR2 is SQIVND in the germline V gene (reference sequence). Trimming pared 3 bases from V and 5 bases from J, leaving 11 bases between. The CDR3 nucleotides are TGTGCCAGTAGTATGTACAGCCGAAACAATGAGCAGTTCTTC. This translates into CASSMYSRNNEQFF. Looking up the rest from reference TRBV19 and TRBJ2-1 gives the full variable domain: DGGITQSPKYLFRKEGQNVTLSCEQNLNHDAMYWYRQDPGQGLRLIYYSQIVNDFQKGDIAEGYSVSREKKESFPLTVTSAQKNPTAFYLCASSMYSRNNEQFFGPGTRLTVL.

This clonotype was seen a handful of times. This chain joins TRBV29-1 and TRBJ2-1; 8 nucleotides agree with TRBD1. CDR1 and CDR2 (germline): SQVTM, ANQGSEA. There are 13 residues in the CDR3. V was pared by 2 bases and J by 7 bases, with 4 bases of the junction left unmatched. The CDR3 DNA reads TGCAGCGTTGAAAGACGACAGGGGAATGAGCAGTTCTTC. Translation: CSVERRQGNEQFF.

This clonotype was observed a handful of times. The V and J genes are TRBV24-1 and TRBJ2-1; 10 bases align to TRBD1. The ends lost 3 bases at V and 8 bases at J; junction bases unmatched: 6. This CDR3 is built from 15 residues. Looked up from germline, CDR1 is KGHDR and CDR2 is SFDVKD. The CDR3 nucleotides read TGTGCCACCAGTGATAAAGGGGACAGGGGCGATGAGCAGTTCTTC. This gives the protein CATSDKGDRGDEQFF.

This clonotype has only a few counts. V and J are TRBV5-1 and TRBJ2-1, with 9 bases matching TRBD2. The CDR3 totals 15 residues. The V segment lost 9 bases and the J segment 4 bases; nucleotides outside the gene matches: 11. Germline V gene data show CDR1 as SGHRS and CDR2 as YFSETQ. CDR3 amino acids: CATPISGGQYNEQFF. CDR3 coding DNA: TGCGCCACCCCGATTAGCGGGGGTCAATACAATGAGCAGTTCTTC.

V and J are TRBV4-2 and TRBJ1-4; D unresolved. Trimming cost V 0 bases and J 8 bases, with 7 bases left between them. The CDR3 has 13 residues. CDR1 and CDR2 from the germline V gene are LGHNA and YNFKEQ. In DNA form, the CDR3 reads TGTGCCAGCAGCCAAGAGGCGGGAGAAAAACTGTTTTTT. This translates into CASSQEAGEKLFF.

This clonotype was found a few times. The V and J genes are TRBV20-1 and TRBJ2-7, with D possibly TRBD1 on 5 matching bases. This CDR3 is 14 amino acids long. V was shortened by 6 bases and J by 5 bases, with 20 bases between the two germline ends. CDR1 and CDR2 (germline): DFQATT, SNEGSKA (reference sequence). The CDR3 sequence: CSAERYRSRDEQYF. The CDR3 nucleotides read TGCAGTGCCGAGAGATACAGGTCTCGAGACGAGCAGTACTTC.